Reported below is one TCR beta chain. The sample belongs to a study of blood T cell repertoires in COVID-19. Study-wide background: The cDNA or gDNA used as material had been derived from T cells, B-cell-depleted T cells, or PBMCs.

This CDR3 spans 13 amino acids. Trimming left V 2 bases short and J 3 bases short, with 4 bases between. The germline V gene encodes CDR1 KGHSH and CDR2 LQKENI. Study processing details: Estimation of nucleated cell counts relied on the amplification of reference gene primers. The table came from immunoSEQ multiplex PCR; TCRdb's copy has only in-frame clones and leaves some out. V and J calls and clone size come straight from that table; D and trimming were deduced from the DNA. The sample shows about 220,000 clones, approximately 82% of them seen only once. J is TRBJ2-2 and V is TRBV18; no reliable D call. This TCR was recovered from a woman of 80 years or more with acute or convalescent COVID-19. Source material: peripheral blood. CDR3 sequence: CASSPGYTGELFF. In DNA, the CDR3 is TGTGCCAGCTCACCAGGCTACACCGGGGAGCTGTTTTTT. The full variable domain, with the rest looked up from reference TRBV18 and TRBJ2-2, is NAGVMQNPRHLVRRRGQEARLRCSPMKGHSHVYWYRQLPEEGLKFMVYLQKENIIDESGMPKERFSAEFPKEGPSILRIQQVVRGDSAAYFCASSPGYTGELFFGEGSRLTVL.